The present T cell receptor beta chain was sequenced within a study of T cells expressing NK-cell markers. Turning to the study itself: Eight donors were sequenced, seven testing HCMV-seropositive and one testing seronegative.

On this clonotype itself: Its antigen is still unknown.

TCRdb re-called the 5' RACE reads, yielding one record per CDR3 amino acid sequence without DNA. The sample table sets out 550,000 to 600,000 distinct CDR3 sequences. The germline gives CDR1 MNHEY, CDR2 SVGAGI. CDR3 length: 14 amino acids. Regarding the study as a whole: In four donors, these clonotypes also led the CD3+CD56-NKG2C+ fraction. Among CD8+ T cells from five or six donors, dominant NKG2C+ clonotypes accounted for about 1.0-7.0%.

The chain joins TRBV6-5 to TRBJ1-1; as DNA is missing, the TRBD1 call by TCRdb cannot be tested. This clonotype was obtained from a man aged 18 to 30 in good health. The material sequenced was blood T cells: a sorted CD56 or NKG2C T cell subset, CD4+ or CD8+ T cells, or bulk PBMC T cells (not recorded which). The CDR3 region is CASSFQGRETEAFF.